This TCR beta chain was captured by sequencing in a study of cytomegalovirus exposure and HLA in healthy donors. Germline values: CDR1 SGHNT, CDR2 YYREEE (reference sequence). Trimming left V 2 bases short and J 6 bases short, with 14 bases between. The length of the CDR3 is 14 residues. Researchers ran the PCR with 60 Vbeta and 13 Jbeta primers. Data came from immunoSEQ multiplex PCR; TCRdb stores just in-frame clones and leaves some out. The table has 90,000 to 100,000 clones, 78% seen once. The specimen was PBMCs. This sequence originates from a woman in her sixties in good health and CMV-seronegative. The chain uses TRBV5-4 and TRBJ1-2; perhaps TRBD1 as D (6 bases). The CDR3 region has the DNA TGTGCCAGCAGCTTTGTGTCCAGGGGCGATGGCTACACCTTC. Translated, it gives CASSFVSRGDGYTF.